A selection of T cell receptor beta chains follows, all from one sample in a study of blood T cell repertoires in COVID-19. TCRdb keeps only in-frame clones here, not all; method: immunoSEQ multiplex PCR. The sample contains 180,000 or so clones, about 88% of which appear only once. The sample consisted of PBMCs or T cells enriched from blood (not recorded which). These receptors were taken from a woman in her thirties or forties with acute COVID-19. Each CDR3 is given with its conserved first and last residue.

V gene: TRBV29-1
CDR3 protein: CSVGGQEGDTQYF

V gene: TRBV10-2
CDR3 protein: CASSDPTTGGYTF

V gene: TRBV11-3
CDR3 protein: CASSAGQGIPYEQYF

V gene: TRBV7-3
CDR3 protein: CASSLSPSGLNTGELFF

V gene: TRBV4-1
CDR3 protein: CASSQTGFSGANVLTF

V gene: TRBV12-3/TRBV12-4
CDR3 protein: CASSLRSEGEQYF

V gene: TRBV4-3
CDR3 protein: CASSQFAGGAYGYTF

V gene: TRBV4-2
CDR3 protein: CATSSGTQQETQYF

V gene: TRBV7-9
CDR3 protein: CASSPKTSSLTDTQYF

V gene: TRBV7-3
CDR3 protein: CASSLGGKAGRETQYF

V gene: TRBV24-1
CDR3 protein: CATSDLDRYRTKLFF

V gene: TRBV12-5
CDR3 protein: CASGLGQGRQPQHF

V gene: TRBV5-1
CDR3 protein: CASSQNRGGELFF

V gene: TRBV5-6
CDR3 protein: CASSPKDRLLNYGYTF

V gene: TRBV19
CDR3 protein: CASMKSQNYGYTF

V gene: TRBV5-6
CDR3 protein: CASSLRQEAQPQHF

V gene: TRBV27
CDR3 protein: CASSPLASSYEQYF

V gene: TRBV29-1
CDR3 protein: CSVSQGYEQYF

V gene: TRBV6-2/TRBV6-3
CDR3 protein: CASRRQGEGYTF

V gene: TRBV28
CDR3 protein: CASTLSTGVNAEAFF

V gene: TRBV9
CDR3 protein: CASSAGLAGAQETQYF

V gene: TRBV4-1
CDR3 protein: CASSQDPASGAYNEQFF

V gene: TRBV9
CDR3 protein: CASSMTSNYGYTF

V gene: TRBV19
CDR3 protein: CASTAVNTAGGRSPLHF

V gene: TRBV14
CDR3 protein: CASTTSGLGSPLHF

V gene: TRBV9
CDR3 protein: CASSLGLAGATDTQYF

V gene: TRBV21-1
CDR3 protein: CASSSLRLRSYNEQFF

V gene: TRBV7-7
CDR3 protein: CASSLTSGGADEQFF

V gene: TRBV4-2
CDR3 protein: CASSQDQRSPLHF

V gene: TRBV30
CDR3 protein: CAWRDRNRIRHGYTF

V gene: TRBV5-6
CDR3 protein: CASSFGTGPSPLHF

V gene: TRBV9
CDR3 protein: CASSASGLAGSYEQYF

V gene: TRBV4-1
CDR3 protein: CASSAYQGDNQPQHF

V gene: TRBV5-1
CDR3 protein: CASSAGPSGRNEQYF

V gene: TRBV7-6
CDR3 protein: CASSLASGNYEQYF

V gene: TRBV19
CDR3 protein: CASSIVARLYGYTF

V gene: TRBV7-2
CDR3 protein: CASSHPSGGEQYF

V gene: TRBV19
CDR3 protein: CASSIQGLSNQPQHF

V gene: TRBV5-5
CDR3 protein: CASSQLVPADTQYF

V gene: TRBV19
CDR3 protein: CASSMGLNTGELFF

V gene: TRBV5-1
CDR3 protein: CASSHSGVGSYEQYF

V gene: TRBV6-6
CDR3 protein: CASSPTSFEQYF

V gene: TRBV29-1
CDR3 protein: CSVQDQGGYNEQFF

V gene: TRBV24-1
CDR3 protein: CATSDKIYGYTF

V gene: TRBV5-1
CDR3 protein: CASSLRESTDTQYF

V gene: TRBV3-1/TRBV3-2
CDR3 protein: CASSQDPGQPQHF

V gene: TRBV11-2
CDR3 protein: CASSFGGEQPQHF

V gene: TRBV15
CDR3 protein: CATSELGAATYEQYF

V gene: TRBV6-5
CDR3 protein: CASSYQGTDTQYF

V gene: TRBV28
CDR3 protein: CASSLLNRLGRDTIYF

V gene: TRBV20-1
CDR3 protein: CSASSPRGQINEQYF